These T cell receptor beta chains were read from a single sample in a study of shared clonotypes between healthy human individuals. Sequencing used immunoSEQ multiplex PCR; TCRdb keeps in-frame clones, though not all of them. The repertoire holds approximately 1.5 million clones, with 98% as singletons. Sequencing was performed on naive CD4+ T cells sorted from blood. The source of these receptors is a man aged 30-40 years in good health. The CDR3 runs from the conserved cysteine through the conserved F or W. The order of the fields is D gene, CDR3 length, V gene, J gene, clone size, CDR3 DNA, CDR3 protein. D genes are given only for firm matches. Where a row states a size, it is once, few, many or the class of an expanded clone; other rows omit it.

D gene: TRBD1
CDR3 length: 16
V gene: TRBV18
J gene: TRBJ1-2
clone size: -
CDR3 DNA: TGTGCCAGCTCACCACCGGGACAGGGAAGTTTCTATGGCTACACCTTC
CDR3 protein: CASSPPGQGSFYGYTF

D gene: TRBD1
CDR3 length: 14
V gene: TRBV5-1
J gene: TRBJ2-1
clone size: -
CDR3 DNA: TGCGCCAGCAGCTCCGGACAGGGCTACAATGAGCAGTTCTTC
CDR3 protein: CASSSGQGYNEQFF

D gene: TRBD1
CDR3 length: 16
V gene: TRBV18
J gene: TRBJ2-1
clone size: -
CDR3 DNA: TGTGCCAGCTCACCACTAGGACAGGGTAGGATCAATGAGCAGTTCTTC
CDR3 protein: CASSPLGQGRINEQFF

D gene: -
CDR3 length: 16
V gene: TRBV5-1
J gene: TRBJ2-2
clone size: -
CDR3 DNA: TGCGCCAGCACCTTGATAAGTACTACTGACACCGGGGAGCTGTTTTTT
CDR3 protein: CASTLISTTDTGELFF

D gene: TRBD2
CDR3 length: 15
V gene: TRBV19
J gene: TRBJ2-7
clone size: -
CDR3 DNA: TGTGCCAGTACTACACATGGGGGGACTAACTACGAGCAGTACTTC
CDR3 protein: CASTTHGGTNYEQYF

D gene: -
CDR3 length: 15
V gene: TRBV29-1
J gene: TRBJ2-1
clone size: -
CDR3 DNA: TGCAGCGCCCCGGGACGCCCGAGCTCCTACAATGAGCAGTTCTTC
CDR3 protein: CSAPGRPSSYNEQFF

D gene: TRBD2
CDR3 length: 16
V gene: TRBV27
J gene: TRBJ2-7
clone size: -
CDR3 DNA: TGTGCCAGCAGTCCTCGGACTAGCGGGAGGAGGAACGAGCAGTACTTC
CDR3 protein: CASSPRTSGRRNEQYF

D gene: TRBD2
CDR3 length: 17
V gene: TRBV27
J gene: TRBJ2-7
clone size: -
CDR3 DNA: TGTGCCAGCAGTTTATCCCCTGGACTAGCGGGGTCCTACGAGCAGTACTTC
CDR3 protein: CASSLSPGLAGSYEQYF

D gene: -
CDR3 length: 18
V gene: TRBV5-1
J gene: TRBJ2-2
clone size: -
CDR3 DNA: TGCGCCAGCAGCCAAGTATCCGGGACCCAGCATTACACCGGGGAGCTGTTTTTT
CDR3 protein: CASSQVSGTQHYTGELFF

D gene: -
CDR3 length: 14
V gene: TRBV5-6
J gene: TRBJ2-3
clone size: -
CDR3 DNA: TGTGCCAGCAGGCGGAGGGGCAAGACAGATACGCAGTATTTT
CDR3 protein: CASRRRGKTDTQYF

D gene: TRBD2
CDR3 length: 14
V gene: TRBV11-3
J gene: TRBJ2-7
clone size: -
CDR3 DNA: TGTGCCAGCAGCCCCCTAGCGGGAGATTACGAGCAGTACTTC
CDR3 protein: CASSPLAGDYEQYF

D gene: -
CDR3 length: 16
V gene: TRBV5-4
J gene: TRBJ1-4
clone size: -
CDR3 DNA: TGTGCCAGCAGCTTGTCGGCGGGCGCGGGGGATGAAAAACTGTTTTTT
CDR3 protein: CASSLSAGAGDEKLFF

D gene: -
CDR3 length: 15
V gene: TRBV18
J gene: TRBJ2-7
clone size: -
CDR3 DNA: TGTGCCAGCTCAGCTATGGGGATCGACACCTACGAGCAGTACTTC
CDR3 protein: CASSAMGIDTYEQYF

D gene: -
CDR3 length: 15
V gene: TRBV7-9
J gene: TRBJ2-1
clone size: -
CDR3 DNA: TGTGCCAGCAGCCATGGCAGGACAGCTTACAATGAGCAGTTCTTC
CDR3 protein: CASSHGRTAYNEQFF

D gene: TRBD1
CDR3 length: 16
V gene: TRBV7-9
J gene: TRBJ1-4
clone size: -
CDR3 DNA: TGTGCCAGCAGCGAGGACAGGTCCGGGGGTAATGAAAAACTGTTTTTT
CDR3 protein: CASSEDRSGGNEKLFF

D gene: -
CDR3 length: 13
V gene: TRBV18
J gene: TRBJ2-5
clone size: -
CDR3 DNA: TGTGCCAGCTCACCCGGGATAGGAGAGACCCAGTACTTC
CDR3 protein: CASSPGIGETQYF

D gene: -
CDR3 length: 16
V gene: TRBV7-9
J gene: TRBJ1-4
clone size: -
CDR3 DNA: TGTGCCAGCAGCTTAGGTGACAGTGCGGGCGGTGAAAAACTGTTTTTT
CDR3 protein: CASSLGDSAGGEKLFF

D gene: TRBD1
CDR3 length: 14
V gene: TRBV10-3
J gene: TRBJ2-7
clone size: -
CDR3 DNA: TGTGCCATCAGTGTGGGCGGACAGGTCTACGAGCAGTACTTC
CDR3 protein: CAISVGGQVYEQYF

D gene: TRBD2
CDR3 length: 16
V gene: TRBV29-1
J gene: TRBJ2-1
clone size: -
CDR3 DNA: TGCAGCGTTAGCAAGACTAGCGGGAGTTCCTACAATGAGCAGTTCTTC
CDR3 protein: CSVSKTSGSSYNEQFF

D gene: -
CDR3 length: 15
V gene: TRBV2
J gene: TRBJ2-7
clone size: -
CDR3 DNA: TGTGCCAGCAGTCAAGGAGGGATTCCCTCCTACGAGCAGTACTTC
CDR3 protein: CASSQGGIPSYEQYF

D gene: TRBD2
CDR3 length: 14
V gene: TRBV5-4
J gene: TRBJ2-7
clone size: -
CDR3 DNA: TGTGCCAGCAGCTCCGGGACTAGCCCCTACGAGCAGTACTTC
CDR3 protein: CASSSGTSPYEQYF

D gene: TRBD2
CDR3 length: 14
V gene: TRBV19
J gene: TRBJ2-7
clone size: -
CDR3 DNA: TGTGCCAGTAGTGAGGGACTAGCGAGGGACGAGCAGTACTTC
CDR3 protein: CASSEGLARDEQYF

D gene: TRBD1
CDR3 length: 18
V gene: TRBV5-1
J gene: TRBJ2-5
clone size: -
CDR3 DNA: TGCGCCAGCAGCTACCTTGGCCAGACAGGGGAATACCAAGAGACCCAGTACTTC
CDR3 protein: CASSYLGQTGEYQETQYF

D gene: -
CDR3 length: 15
V gene: TRBV5-4
J gene: TRBJ2-7
clone size: once
CDR3 DNA: TGTGCCAGCAGCTTGGCCTTGGGAACCGGCTACGAGCAGTACTTC
CDR3 protein: CASSLALGTGYEQYF

D gene: -
CDR3 length: 15
V gene: TRBV7-6
J gene: TRBJ2-3
clone size: -
CDR3 DNA: TGTGCCAGCAGCTTAGTGGGCAGGGACACAGATACGCAGTATTTT
CDR3 protein: CASSLVGRDTDTQYF

D gene: TRBD2
CDR3 length: 15
V gene: TRBV6-1
J gene: TRBJ2-1
clone size: -
CDR3 DNA: TGTGCCAGCAGTGCATGGGGTAGCGGGAGCCGTGAGCAGTTCTTC
CDR3 protein: CASSAWGSGSREQFF

D gene: TRBD2
CDR3 length: 16
V gene: TRBV7-2
J gene: TRBJ2-1
clone size: -
CDR3 DNA: TGTGCCAGCAGCTTTCCTGGGACTAGCGGATACAATGAGCAGTTCTTC
CDR3 protein: CASSFPGTSGYNEQFF

D gene: -
CDR3 length: 16
V gene: TRBV19
J gene: TRBJ2-4
clone size: -
CDR3 DNA: TGTGCCAGTAGTACCGTTCGGATTCTAGCCAAAAACATTCAGTACTTC
CDR3 protein: CASSTVRILAKNIQYF

D gene: -
CDR3 length: 14
V gene: TRBV27
J gene: TRBJ2-7
clone size: -
CDR3 DNA: TGTGCCAGCAGTTCGACAGGTTTCGCCTACGAGCAGTACTTC
CDR3 protein: CASSSTGFAYEQYF

D gene: -
CDR3 length: 15
V gene: TRBV5-1
J gene: TRBJ2-3
clone size: -
CDR3 DNA: TGCGCCAGCAGCTTGGGCGGCTTGAAGATAGATACGCAGTATTTT
CDR3 protein: CASSLGGLKIDTQYF

D gene: -
CDR3 length: 12
V gene: TRBV2
J gene: TRBJ1-1
clone size: -
CDR3 DNA: TGTGCCAGCAGTGAGTGGTCAGATCAAGCTTTCTTT
CDR3 protein: CASSEWSDQAFF

D gene: -
CDR3 length: 11
V gene: TRBV29-1
J gene: TRBJ1-1
clone size: -
CDR3 DNA: TGCAGCGTTGGAGGGGACACTGAAGCTTTCTTT
CDR3 protein: CSVGGDTEAFF

D gene: -
CDR3 length: 13
V gene: TRBV18
J gene: TRBJ2-7
clone size: -
CDR3 DNA: TGTGCCAGCTCACCCGTACAGGGCTACGAGCAGTACTTC
CDR3 protein: CASSPVQGYEQYF

D gene: TRBD2
CDR3 length: 16
V gene: TRBV27
J gene: TRBJ2-2
clone size: -
CDR3 DNA: TGTGCCAGCAGTTTATCAGGGCTAGCGGGTCCCGGGGAGCTGTTTTTT
CDR3 protein: CASSLSGLAGPGELFF

D gene: TRBD2
CDR3 length: 15
V gene: TRBV7-9
J gene: TRBJ2-5
clone size: -
CDR3 DNA: TGTGCCAGCAGCTTCGGAGCGGGGGGACAAGAGACCCAGTACTTC
CDR3 protein: CASSFGAGGQETQYF

D gene: TRBD1
CDR3 length: 15
V gene: TRBV7-8
J gene: TRBJ1-4
clone size: -
CDR3 DNA: TGTGCCAGCAGCCACACCCGACAGGGATTTGAAAAACTGTTTTTT
CDR3 protein: CASSHTRQGFEKLFF

D gene: TRBD2
CDR3 length: 15
V gene: TRBV25-1
J gene: TRBJ2-1
clone size: -
CDR3 DNA: TGTGCCAGCAGTTCAACCCGGGGGGGTCGGGGTGAGCAGTTCTTC
CDR3 protein: CASSSTRGGRGEQFF

D gene: -
CDR3 length: 18
V gene: TRBV4-1
J gene: TRBJ2-7
clone size: -
CDR3 DNA: TGCGCCAGCAGCCAATCCTCCCCTAGCGGAAGGGGGACCTACGAGCAGTACTTC
CDR3 protein: CASSQSSPSGRGTYEQYF